These T cell receptor beta chains were read from a single sample in a study of T cell changes during pregnancy in multiple sclerosis. Here immunoSEQ multiplex PCR was the method, and the copy in TCRdb shows in-frame clones only, minus some. Of roughly 89,000 clones in the sample, 80% to 95% were seen once. Material: peripheral blood, obtained in the first trimester of pregnancy. These receptors came from a female donor with multiple sclerosis, enrolled in a pregnancy study. CDR3s include the opening cysteine and the closing phenylalanine or tryptophan. D genes are given only for firm matches. Rows may omit the clone size; those that give it use once, few, many or a size class.

CDR3aa | CDR3nt | v_gene | d_gene | j_gene | abundance
CASSITGYTEAFF | TGTGCCAGTAGTATTACAGGCTACACTGAAGCTTTCTTT | TRBV19 | - | TRBJ1-1 | -
CASSPGGPSDTQYF | TGCGCCAGCAGCCCGGGGGGGCCGTCAGATACGCAGTATTTT | TRBV5-1 | TRBD2 | TRBJ2-3 | once
CASSPNPGADTQYF | TGTGCCAGCTCACCAAACCCGGGGGCAGATACGCAGTATTTT | TRBV18 | - | TRBJ2-3 | -
CASSVDVTSTYEQYF | TGTGCCAGCAGCGTAGACGTGACTTCAACCTACGAGCAGTACTTC | TRBV9 | - | TRBJ2-7 | once
CASSLAIGSLSSGNTIYF | TGCGCCAGCAGCTTGGCCATAGGCTCACTAAGCTCTGGAAACACCATATATTTT | TRBV5-1 | - | TRBJ1-3 | -
CASSAKADSELTNEKLFF | TGTGCCAGCAGCGCAAAGGCGGACAGTGAGCTCACTAATGAAAAACTGTTTTTT | TRBV21-1 | - | TRBJ1-4 | -
CASSYIGQGTEAFF | TGTGCCAGCAGTTACATTGGACAGGGTACTGAAGCTTTCTTT | TRBV6-5 | TRBD1 | TRBJ1-1 | -
CASSLQGVAWHEQFF | TGTGCCAGTAGTTTACAGGGGGTGGCATGGCATGAGCAGTTCTTC | TRBV19 | TRBD1 | TRBJ2-1 | -
CASSIGTQLNYGYTF | TGTGCCAGTAGTATAGGGACTCAACTTAACTATGGCTACACCTTC | TRBV19 | - | TRBJ1-2 | -
CASSLATGKRIFGEQFF | TGTGCCAGCAGCTTAGCCACAGGGAAGCGCATTTTTGGTGAGCAGTTCTTC | TRBV11-3 | - | TRBJ2-1 | -
CASSHGTSGGRSSYNEQFF | TGCGCCAGCAGCCACGGGACTAGCGGGGGCCGTAGCTCCTACAATGAGCAGTTCTTC | TRBV4-1 | TRBD2 | TRBJ2-1 | -
CASSATGQGRDYEQYF | TGTGCCAGCAGCGCCACAGGACAGGGTAGAGACTACGAGCAGTACTTC | TRBV5-4 | TRBD1 | TRBJ2-7 | -
CASSGGLTDTQYF | TGTGCCAGCAGCGGGGGGTTAACAGATACGCAGTATTTT | TRBV7-8 | - | TRBJ2-3 | -
CASSLWDSRSNSPLHF | TGTGCCAGCAGCCTTTGGGACAGTCGATCGAATTCACCCCTCCACTTT | TRBV11-2 | TRBD1 | TRBJ1-6 | once
CSVEDHRQGAGYTF | TGCAGCGTTGAAGACCACAGACAGGGGGCTGGCTACACCTTC | TRBV29-1 | TRBD1 | TRBJ1-2 | -
CSVRTTSGRSTDTQYF | TGCAGCGTGCGAACCACTAGCGGGCGTAGCACAGATACGCAGTATTTT | TRBV29-1 | TRBD2 | TRBJ2-3 | many
CASSSDRAPYEQYF | TGCGCCAGCAGCTCGGACAGGGCACCCTACGAGCAGTACTTC | TRBV5-1 | TRBD1 | TRBJ2-7 | -
CASSKTGERGEQFF | TGTGCCAGTAGTAAGACAGGGGAACGGGGTGAGCAGTTCTTC | TRBV19 | TRBD1 | TRBJ2-1 | -
CASSSRPGLAGAYEQYF | TGTGCCAGCAGCTCGCGACCCGGACTAGCGGGGGCTTACGAGCAGTACTTC | TRBV5-4 | TRBD2 | TRBJ2-7 | -
CASSQTGVLGYNSPLHF | TGTGCCAGCAGCCAGACAGGGGTATTAGGGTATAATTCACCCCTCCACTTT | TRBV5-8 | TRBD1 | TRBJ1-6 | -
CASSHIDRDTQYF | TGTGCCAGCAGCCATATCGACAGAGATACGCAGTATTTT | TRBV14 | - | TRBJ2-3 | -
CASSLGSRPLADNTGELFF | TGCGCCAGCAGCTTAGGTTCGCGTCCTCTAGCGGATAACACCGGGGAGCTGTTTTTT | TRBV5-1 | TRBD2 | TRBJ2-2 | -
CASSLDQGAGLSTDTQYF | TGTGCCAGCAGCTTAGATCAGGGGGCGGGACTCAGCACAGATACGCAGTATTTT | TRBV7-9 | TRBD1 | TRBJ2-3 | once
CAIRPEGGMVYEQYF | TGTGCCATCAGACCCGAGGGGGGGATGGTGTACGAGCAGTACTTC | TRBV10-3 | - | TRBJ2-7 | -
CASSLEWTSGFDEQFF | TGCGCCAGCAGCTTGGAGTGGACTAGCGGGTTCGATGAGCAGTTCTTC | TRBV5-1 | TRBD2 | TRBJ2-1 | -
CASSWTGGASPEAFF | TGTGCCAGCAGCTGGACAGGGGGCGCATCCCCTGAAGCTTTCTTT | TRBV5-4 | TRBD1 | TRBJ1-1 | -
CAISVGRGETNGYTF | TGTGCCATCAGTGTGGGCAGGGGTGAAACTAATGGCTACACCTTC | TRBV10-3 | - | TRBJ1-2 | -
CASSLVPSGGAGTGELFF | TGTGCCAGCAGCTTAGTGCCTAGCGGGGGGGCGGGCACCGGGGAGCTGTTTTTT | TRBV7-2 | TRBD2 | TRBJ2-2 | -
CASSGLNGEQFF | TGTGCCAGCAGTGGCCTTAATGGTGAGCAGTTCTTC | TRBV6-5 | - | TRBJ2-1 | -
CASSPNRNQPQHF | TGTGCCAGCTCACCAAACAGAAATCAGCCCCAGCATTTT | TRBV18 | - | TRBJ1-5 | -
CASIGQGRTEAFF | TGTGCCAGCATAGGACAGGGGAGAACTGAAGCTTTCTTT | TRBV5-4 | TRBD1 | TRBJ1-1 | few
CASSGEGVQPQHF | TGTGCCAGCAGTGGCGAGGGAGTTCAGCCCCAGCATTTT | TRBV25-1 | - | TRBJ1-5 | -
CASSLYYAGTQYF | TGTGCCAGCAGCTTGTACTATGCGGGTACGCAGTATTTT | TRBV5-6 | - | TRBJ2-3 | once
CASSYSPLAYEQYF | TGTGCCAGCAGTTACTCGCCCCTAGCCTACGAGCAGTACTTC | TRBV6-5 | - | TRBJ2-7 | -
CASSGDRGEQYF | TGTGCCAGCAGCGGGGACAGGGGCGAGCAGTACTTC | TRBV9 | TRBD1 | TRBJ2-7 | -
CASSLQGGNTEAFF | TGTGCCAGCAGTTTACAGGGAGGGAACACTGAAGCTTTCTTT | TRBV28 | - | TRBJ1-1 | -
CARSGTGSQETQYF | TGTGCCAGGTCCGGGACAGGGTCCCAAGAGACCCAGTACTTC | TRBV2 | TRBD1 | TRBJ2-5 | -
CASSLDWTAYGYTF | TGTGCCAGCAGCTTAGACTGGACAGCCTATGGCTACACCTTC | TRBV7-8 | - | TRBJ1-2 | -
CASSPRRHRGLYEQYF | TGTGCCAGCTCACCACGTAGGCACAGGGGCCTCTACGAGCAGTACTTC | TRBV18 | TRBD1 | TRBJ2-7 | -
CASSIGQGGYYEQYF | TGTGCCAGTAGTATTGGACAGGGAGGATACTACGAGCAGTACTTC | TRBV19 | TRBD1 | TRBJ2-7 | few
CASSESSGGWGTDTQYF | TGTGCCAGCAGTGAGTCTAGCGGGGGTTGGGGCACAGATACGCAGTATTTT | TRBV2 | TRBD2 | TRBJ2-3 | -